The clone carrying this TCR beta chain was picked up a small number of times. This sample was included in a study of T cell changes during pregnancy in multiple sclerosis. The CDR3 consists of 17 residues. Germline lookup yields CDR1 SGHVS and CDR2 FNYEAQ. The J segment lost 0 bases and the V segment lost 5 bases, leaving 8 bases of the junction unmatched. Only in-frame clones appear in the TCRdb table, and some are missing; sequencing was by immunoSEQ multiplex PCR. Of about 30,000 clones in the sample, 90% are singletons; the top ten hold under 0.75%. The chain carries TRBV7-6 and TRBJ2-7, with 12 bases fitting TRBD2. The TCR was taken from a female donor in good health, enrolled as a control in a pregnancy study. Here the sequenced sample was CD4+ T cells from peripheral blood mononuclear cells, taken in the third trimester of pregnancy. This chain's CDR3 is CASSKSRTSGDSYEQYF. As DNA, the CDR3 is TGTGCCAGCAGCAAATCAAGGACTAGCGGGGACTCCTACGAGCAGTACTTC.